This T cell receptor beta chain was sequenced in a study of lymphopenia after photon versus proton radiotherapy. Study results and limitations: Photon-treated patients lost naive T cells and TCR diversity; proton-treated stayed stable. After the lymphocyte nadir, photon-treated repertoires showed oligoclonal expansion, especially of CD8+ Temra cells.

Clones were sequenced by immunoSEQ multiplex PCR, and TCRdb holds only the in-frame ones, with some missing. The sample yields about 14,000 clones, over 75% seen once. About this clone: The antigen remains unidentified.

Per germline, CDR1 SNHLY and CDR2 FYNNEI. The CDR3 is 14 amino acids. V was cut by 7 bases and J by 5 bases, with 15 bases left in between. The specimen was peripheral blood, collected from a patient treated with photon-based radiotherapy. J is TRBJ1-5 and V is TRBV2; D may be TRBD1 (6 bases). This receptor was taken from a man aged 45-65 years with gastric cancer. The CDR3 protein is CASNYRVGDQPQHF. The CDR3 bases are TGTGCCAGCAACTACAGGGTTGGAGATCAGCCCCAGCATTTT.